This T cell receptor beta chain originates from a study of pediatric ulcerative colitis. Study results and caveats: Two rectal CDR3 clonotypes occurred in all ulcerative colitis patients.

Sequencing depth was up to 500,000 reads per sample. Assay used: immunoSEQ multiplex PCR; TCRdb lists only in-frame clones, some missing. The data show about 5,200 clones, roughly nine tenths seen once. The germline CDR1 and CDR2 sequences are LNHDA and SQIVND (reference sequence). The J segment lost 8 bases and the V segment lost 5 bases, leaving 9 bases of the junction unmatched. CDR3 length: 16 amino acids. This clone was observed a single time. The target antigen is unknown. This chain connects TRBV19 to TRBJ2-1, with 13 bases identical to TRBD2. The sequencing input was blood. The sequence derives from a boy between 10 and 17 years old with mild ulcerative colitis. CDR3 residues: CASSPGLAGAVDEQFF. Here the CDR3 DNA reads TGTGCCAGTAGTCCTGGACTAGCGGGAGCCGTGGATGAGCAGTTCTTC.